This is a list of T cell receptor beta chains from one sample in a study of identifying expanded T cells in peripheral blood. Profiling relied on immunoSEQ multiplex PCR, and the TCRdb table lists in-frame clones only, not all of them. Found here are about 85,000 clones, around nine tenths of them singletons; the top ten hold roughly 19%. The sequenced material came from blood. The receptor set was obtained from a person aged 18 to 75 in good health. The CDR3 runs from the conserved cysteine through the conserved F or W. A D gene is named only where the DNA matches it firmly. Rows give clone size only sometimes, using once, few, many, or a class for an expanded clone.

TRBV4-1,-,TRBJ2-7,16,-,TGCGCCAGCAGCCAAGATTACCCGGGGAGCTCCTACGAGCAGTACTTC,CASSQDYPGSSYEQYF
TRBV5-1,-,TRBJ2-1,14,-,TGCGCCAGCAGCTTGTTACACGGCGACAATGAGCAGTTCTTC,CASSLLHGDNEQFF
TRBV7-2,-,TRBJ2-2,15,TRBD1,TGTGCCAGCAGGTTGGGGACAGGGGGCGGCGGGGAGCTGTTTTTT,CASRLGTGGGGELFF
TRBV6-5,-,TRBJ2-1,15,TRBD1,TGTGCCAGCAGTACGTACAGGGGGCTCTACAATGAGCAGTTCTTC,CASSTYRGLYNEQFF
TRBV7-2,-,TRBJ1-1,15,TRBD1,TGTGCCAGCAGCCCCTCCGCGGACAGGGGGCCCCGGGCTTTCTTT,CASSPSADRGPRAFF
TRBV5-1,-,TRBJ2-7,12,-,TGCGCCAGCAGCTTGTTCGGCTCCGAGCAGTACTTC,CASSLFGSEQYF
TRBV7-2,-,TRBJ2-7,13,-,TGTGCCAGCAACCCTGGGAGCACCTACGAGCAGTACTTC,CASNPGSTYEQYF
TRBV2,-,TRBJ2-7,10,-,TGTGCCAGCAGAAGGGTCGAGCAGTACTTC,CASRRVEQYF
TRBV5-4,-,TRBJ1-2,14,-,TGTGCCAGCAGAGCCTTCGGGACAAACTATGGCTACACCTTC,CASRAFGTNYGYTF
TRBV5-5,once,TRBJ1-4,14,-,TGTGCCAGCAGCTTGCGCAGGGCGGGGGAAAAACTGTTTTTT,CASSLRRAGEKLFF